Listed below are T cell receptor beta chains from one sample, sequenced in a study of cytomegalovirus exposure and HLA in healthy donors. The data were produced by immunoSEQ multiplex PCR, yet TCRdb's version contains in-frame clones alone and is incomplete. The sample holds more than 95,000 clones; 76% are singletons and the top ten take 10% to 13%. The sequenced sample consisted of PBMCs. The origin of the receptors is a woman aged 18-29 years in good health and CMV-seropositive. The CDR3 runs from the conserved cysteine through the conserved F or W. A D gene is named only where the DNA matches it firmly. The size entry is marked missing in some rows and otherwise reads once, few, many or a size class.

clone_size	v_call	j_call	d_call	cdr3_aa	cdr3_nt
NA	TRBV9	TRBJ1-6	TRBD1	CASRSGQGASRNSPLHF	TGTGCCAGCAGGTCGGGACAGGGGGCGTCTCGGAATTCACCCCTCCACTTT
NA	TRBV7-2	TRBJ1-6	NA	CASSFRQSNNSPLHF	TGTGCCAGCAGCTTCCGACAGAGTAATAATTCACCCCTCCACTTT
NA	TRBV7-2	TRBJ2-1	TRBD1	CASSLRGDRYNEQFF	TGTGCCAGCAGCTTAAGGGGGGACAGGTACAATGAGCAGTTCTTC
NA	TRBV4-1	TRBJ2-1	TRBD2	CASSQLGLAGYNEQFF	TGCGCCAGCAGCCAGCTGGGACTAGCGGGATACAATGAGCAGTTCTTC
NA	TRBV14	TRBJ2-3	TRBD2	CASSQGGSTDTQYF	TGTGCCAGCAGCCAGGGGGGGTCAACAGATACGCAGTATTTT
few	TRBV25-1	TRBJ1-1	NA	CASSGTQRHTEAFF	TGTGCCAGCAGTGGGACTCAACGCCACACTGAAGCTTTCTTT
NA	TRBV4-1	TRBJ2-4	NA	CASSQSPGTQDIQYF	TGCGCCAGCAGCCAGTCCCCAGGTACACAAGACATTCAGTACTTC
NA	TRBV30	TRBJ1-2	TRBD1	CAWRSDRGGYGYTF	TGTGCCTGGAGGTCCGACAGGGGAGGCTATGGCTACACCTTC
NA	TRBV23-1	TRBJ1-1	TRBD1	CASGVLAGGSRNTEAFF	TGCGCCAGCGGAGTCTTGGCAGGGGGTTCACGGAACACTGAAGCTTTCTTT
NA	TRBV7-9	TRBJ2-3	TRBD2	CASAPGTSATTDTQYF	TGTGCCAGCGCCCCCGGGACTAGCGCAACCACAGATACGCAGTATTTT
NA	TRBV16	TRBJ1-1	TRBD1	CASSWTGDTEAFF	TGTGCCAGCAGCTGGACAGGGGACACTGAAGCTTTCTTT
NA	TRBV29-1	TRBJ2-4	NA	CSVEFLAKNIQYF	TGCAGCGTTGAATTTCTAGCCAAAAACATTCAGTACTTC
NA	TRBV12-5	TRBJ1-1	NA	CASGLVSTLTEAFF	TGTGCTAGTGGTTTGGTATCTACGTTGACTGAAGCTTTCTTT
once	TRBV11-3	TRBJ2-3	NA	CASSSSWTESTDTQYF	TGTGCCAGCAGCTCGAGTTGGACAGAGAGCACAGATACGCAGTATTTT
few	TRBV10-1	TRBJ1-6	NA	CASSEFPGNSPLHF	TGCGCCAGCAGTGAGTTCCCAGGGAATTCACCCCTCCACTTT
NA	TRBV20-1	TRBJ2-5	TRBD2	CSVGGGETQYF	TGCAGTGTTGGGGGGGGAGAGACCCAGTACTTC
few	TRBV11-2	TRBJ2-7	TRBD1	CASSLGRTWDRSLDF	TGTGCCAGCAGCTTAGGAAGGACGTGGGACAGGAGCTTGGACTTC
many	TRBV30	TRBJ2-7	TRBD2	CAWGPGLGVYEQYF	TGTGCCTGGGGTCCGGGACTAGGTGTATACGAGCAGTACTTC
NA	TRBV6-6	TRBJ2-3	NA	CASTQTDTQYF	TGTGCCAGCACTCAGACAGATACGCAGTATTTT
NA	TRBV6-1	TRBJ1-5	TRBD1	CASSEMVAGGFQPQHF	TGTGCCAGCAGTGAAATGGTCGCAGGGGGCTTTCAGCCCCAGCATTTT
NA	TRBV2	TRBJ2-3	NA	CASSDGLGTDTQYF	TGTGCCAGCAGTGACGGTCTGGGCACAGATACGCAGTATTTT
few	TRBV6-6	TRBJ2-7	TRBD2	CASSYSQLAGVYEQYF	TGTGCCAGCAGTTATTCCCAACTAGCGGGGGTTTACGAGCAGTACTTC
NA	TRBV9	TRBJ2-2	NA	CASSPNRRTNTGELFF	TGTGCCAGCAGCCCAAATAGGAGGACGAACACCGGGGAGCTGTTTTTT
NA	TRBV28	TRBJ2-7	TRBD1	CASSLWGTGVNEQYF	TGTGCCAGCAGTTTATGGGGGACAGGGGTGAACGAGCAGTACTTC
NA	TRBV4-3	TRBJ2-2	TRBD2	CASSQASGRGLAGHTGELFF	TGCGCCAGCAGCCAAGCTTCCGGACGAGGACTAGCGGGCCACACCGGGGAGCTGTTTTTT
once	TRBV12-5	TRBJ2-7	NA	CASGPGQWEQYF	TGTGCTAGTGGTCCCGGACAGTGGGAGCAGTACTTC
few	TRBV19	TRBJ1-5	NA	CASATGNPQPQHF	TGTGCCAGTGCTACAGGGAACCCGCAGCCCCAGCATTTT
NA	TRBV11-2	TRBJ2-3	TRBD1	CASSLEGQGTDTQYF	TGTGCCAGCAGCTTAGAGGGACAGGGCACAGATACGCAGTATTTT
NA	TRBV7-9	TRBJ1-2	TRBD1	CASSPPRGNNYGYTF	TGTGCCAGCAGCCCCCCCAGGGGGAATAACTATGGCTACACCTTC
NA	TRBV11-2	TRBJ2-1	NA	CASSLRLGGLFF	TGTGCCAGCAGCTTACGGCTCGGGGGGCTGTTCTTC
NA	TRBV30	TRBJ2-7	TRBD2	CAWSVGEGYEQYF	TGTGCCTGGAGTGTAGGGGAGGGCTACGAGCAGTACTTC
NA	TRBV7-9	TRBJ2-7	NA	CASSPPSSEQYF	TGTGCCAGCAGCCCCCCGTCCTCCGAGCAGTACTTC
NA	TRBV7-3	TRBJ1-1	NA	CASSLIRARNTEAFF	TGTGCCAGCAGCTTAATCAGGGCCAGGAACACTGAAGCTTTCTTT
NA	TRBV7-3	TRBJ2-7	TRBD1	CASSLTTGSSYEQYF	TGTGCCAGCAGCCTAACGACAGGGAGCTCCTACGAGCAGTACTTC
NA	TRBV5-4	TRBJ2-3	TRBD1	CASSAPGTDTDTQYF	TGTGCCAGCAGCGCGCCCGGGACAGATACAGATACGCAGTATTTT
NA	TRBV5-1	TRBJ2-3	TRBD1	CASSLDRETDTQYF	TGCGCCAGCAGCTTAGACAGGGAGACAGATACGCAGTATTTT